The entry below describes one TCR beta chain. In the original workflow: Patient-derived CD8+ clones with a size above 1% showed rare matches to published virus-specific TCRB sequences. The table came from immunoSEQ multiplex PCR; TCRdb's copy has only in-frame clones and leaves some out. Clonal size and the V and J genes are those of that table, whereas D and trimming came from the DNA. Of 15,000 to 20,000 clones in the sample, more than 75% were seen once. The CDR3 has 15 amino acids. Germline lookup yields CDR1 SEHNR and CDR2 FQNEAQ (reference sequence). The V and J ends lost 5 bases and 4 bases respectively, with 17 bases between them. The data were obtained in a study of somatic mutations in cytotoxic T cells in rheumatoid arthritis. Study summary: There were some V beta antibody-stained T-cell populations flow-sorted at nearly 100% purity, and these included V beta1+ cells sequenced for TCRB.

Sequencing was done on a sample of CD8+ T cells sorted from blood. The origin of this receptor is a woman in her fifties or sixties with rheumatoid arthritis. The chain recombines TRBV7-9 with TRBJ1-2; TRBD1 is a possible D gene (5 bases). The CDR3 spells CASSPPSGLTYGYTF. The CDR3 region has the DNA TGTGCCAGCAGCCCTCCATCGGGACTGACCTATGGCTACACCTTC.